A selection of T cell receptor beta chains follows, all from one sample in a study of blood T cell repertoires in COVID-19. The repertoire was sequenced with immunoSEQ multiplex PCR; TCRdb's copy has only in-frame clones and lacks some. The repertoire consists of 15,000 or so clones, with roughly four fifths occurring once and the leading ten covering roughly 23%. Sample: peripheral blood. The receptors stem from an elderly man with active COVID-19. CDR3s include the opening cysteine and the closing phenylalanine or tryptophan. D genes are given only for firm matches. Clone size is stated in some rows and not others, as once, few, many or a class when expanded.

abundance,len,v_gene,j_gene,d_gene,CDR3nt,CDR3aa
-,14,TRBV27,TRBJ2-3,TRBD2,TGTGCCAGCAGTACCGCGGGAGGGGAAGATACGCAGTATTTT,CASSTAGGEDTQYF
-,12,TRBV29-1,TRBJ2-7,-,TGCAGCGTTGATTTGGCAGGGCGCGAGCAGTACTTC,CSVDLAGREQYF
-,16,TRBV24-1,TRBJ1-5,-,TGTGCCACCAGTGATATAGGGGTTGGTGACAATCAGCCCCAGCATTTT,CATSDIGVGDNQPQHF
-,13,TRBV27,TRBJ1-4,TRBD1,TGTGCCAGCAGTAGGACAGGGCCTGAAAAACCGTTTTTT,CASSRTGPEKPFF
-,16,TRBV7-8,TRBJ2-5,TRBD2,TGTGCCAGCAGGCCCGGGACTATGGGCCTCCAAGAGACCCAGTACTTC,CASRPGTMGLQETQYF
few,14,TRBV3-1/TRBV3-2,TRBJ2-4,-,TGTGCCAGCAGCCAAGCCGGAGGGCGGGGCATTCAGTACTTC,CASSQAGGRGIQYF
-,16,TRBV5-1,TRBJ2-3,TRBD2,TGCGCCAGCAGCTTATCCGGGACTAGCGGCACAGATACGCAGTATTTT,CASSLSGTSGTDTQYF
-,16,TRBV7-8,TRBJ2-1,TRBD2,TGTGCCAGCAGCACCGGGGGACTAGCGGGGTCTATGGAGCAGTTCTTC,CASSTGGLAGSMEQFF
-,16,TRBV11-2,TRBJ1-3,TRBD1,TGTGCCAGCAGCACTGGTGGGACAGGGTCTGGAAACACCATATATTTT,CASSTGGTGSGNTIYF
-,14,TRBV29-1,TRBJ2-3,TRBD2,TGCAGCGTGGGCCCTAGCGGTAGCACAGATACGCAGTATTTT,CSVGPSGSTDTQYF
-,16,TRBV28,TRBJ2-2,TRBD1,TGTGCCAGCAGTCTGGCCGGGACAGGGTACACCGGGGAGCTGTTTTTT,CASSLAGTGYTGELFF
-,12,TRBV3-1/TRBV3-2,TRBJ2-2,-,TGTGCCAGCAGCCGGGCCACCGGGGAGCTGTTTTTT,CASSRATGELFF
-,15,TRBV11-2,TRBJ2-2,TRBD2,TGTGCCAGCAGACTAGCGGGAGGGCGGACCGGGGAGCTGTTTTTT,CASRLAGGRTGELFF
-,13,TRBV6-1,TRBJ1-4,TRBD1,TGTGCCAGCAGTGAAAGTGGACAGGGAAAACTGTTTTTT,CASSESGQGKLFF
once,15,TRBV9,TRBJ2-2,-,TGTGCCAGCAGCGTAGTAAATGACATCACCGGGGAGCTGTTTTTT,CASSVVNDITGELFF
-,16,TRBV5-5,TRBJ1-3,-,TGTGCCAGCAGCTCAATCGCGGCGGACTCTGGAAACACCATATATTTT,CASSSIAADSGNTIYF
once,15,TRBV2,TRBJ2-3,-,TGTGCCAGCAGCGCCGGGACAAGTAGCACAGATACGCAGTATTTT,CASSAGTSSTDTQYF
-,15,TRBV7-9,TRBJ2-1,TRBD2,TGTGCCAGCAGCCAGACTAGCGGGGGGTACAATGAGCAGTTCTTC,CASSQTSGGYNEQFF
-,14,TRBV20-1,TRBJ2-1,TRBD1,TGCAGTGCTAGTAGGGGGCAGGGGGCGAATGAGCAGTTCTTC,CSASRGQGANEQFF
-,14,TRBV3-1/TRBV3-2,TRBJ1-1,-,TGTGCCAGCAGCCTCCGGGGGGGCGGAACTGAAGCTTTCTTT,CASSLRGGGTEAFF
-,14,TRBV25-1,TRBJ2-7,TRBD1,TGTGCCAGCAGTGACCCGACAGGGATCGGCGAGCAGTACTTC,CASSDPTGIGEQYF
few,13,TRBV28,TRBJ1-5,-,TGTGCCAGCAGTCTCTTGAGTCGGCAGCCCCAGCATTTT,CASSLLSRQPQHF
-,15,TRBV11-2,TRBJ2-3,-,TGTGCCAGCAGCTTAGCGCCCAGGGATGGTGATACGCAGTATTTT,CASSLAPRDGDTQYF
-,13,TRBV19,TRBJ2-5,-,TGTGCCAGTAGCGGGGACTCTCAAGAGACCCAGTACTTC,CASSGDSQETQYF
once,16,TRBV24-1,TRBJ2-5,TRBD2,TGTGCCACCAGTGACCCCGGACTAGCGGGACAAGAGACCCAGTACTTC,CATSDPGLAGQETQYF
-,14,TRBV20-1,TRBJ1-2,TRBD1,TGCAGTGCTAGTTCGGGACAGGGGGCCCATGGCTACACCTTC,CSASSGQGAHGYTF
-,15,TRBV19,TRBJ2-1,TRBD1,TGTGCCAGTAGTATTGATCTTATGACAGGGAGTGAGCAGTTCTTC,CASSIDLMTGSEQFF